This T cell receptor (beta chain) was recorded in a study of cytomegalovirus exposure and HLA in healthy donors. Study findings and constraints: Accounts indicate the classifier identified cytomegalovirus status with strong specificity and sensitivity.

About this clone itself: Its target is unknown.

Only in-frame clones appear in the TCRdb table, and some are missing; sequencing was by immunoSEQ multiplex PCR. Here the sample spans 150,000 or so clones, more than 70% being singletons. V was clipped by 1 base and J by 7 bases, with 10 bases between them. The CDR3 extends over 13 amino acids. Germline CDR1 is LGHNA and CDR2 is YSLEER. The chain employs TRBV4-3 and TRBJ1-1, with a possible D match to TRBD1 (5 bases). The sequence was obtained from a human donor in good health. The sample comprised PBMCs. CDR3 nucleotides: TGCGCCAGCAGCCAAGGGGGGGGGATTGAAGCTTTCTTT. Residues: CASSQGGGIEAFF.